This T cell receptor (beta chain) derives from a study of T cells in Graves' hyperthyroidism and ophthalmopathy. Notes on the study in general: The majority of expanded thyroid clonotypes above 0.001 also appeared in blood. Median prediction lead before ophthalmopathy onset was 6.5 months with the model.

The TCR beta CDR3 regions underwent amplification using RNA transcripts as the source. During a first-round RT-PCR of the TCR CDR3, the HTBI primer set was used. Via MiXCR, TCRdb re-called the multiplex PCR reads, giving one row per CDR3 protein. The table has approximately 610,000 distinct CDR3 sequences, 16% seen once. Germline loops: CDR1 SGHTA, CDR2 FQGNSA. Trimming cost V 11 bases and J 7 bases; bases outside gene matches: 5. CDR3 size: 13 residues. Turning to this clonotype: Its specificity is unknown.

The chain uses TRBV7-2 and TRBJ1-6; 10 positions agree with TRBD1. Sequencing input: blood. This receptor was identified in a woman between 18 and 29 years old with Graves' hyperthyroidism. CDR3 sequence: CAVEGQGNSPLHF. The CDR3 DNA reads TGTGCCGTCGAGGGACAGGGGAATTCACCCCTCCACTTT.